The present T cell receptor beta chain was sequenced within a study of T cells after yellow fever vaccination (dated by TCRdb to between 2017 and 2020). About the investigation overall: The SMART-Seq v4 Ultra Low Input RNA kit was used to prepare libraries from fractions with low cell numbers. To follow T-cell clones before and after primary and booster YFV17D yellow fever vaccination, bulk TCR alpha and beta repertoires were sequenced over time. Two healthy male donors, one aged 18 to 29 and one aged 30 to 39 years, were included in the cohort. Blood was drawn at multiple timepoints before and after primary and secondary immunization, with bulk PBMC replicates and cell subsets isolated.

The listed sequencing device is Illumina NovaSeq 6000. Synthesis of TCR cDNA relied on 5'RACE template switching, a step that introduced a universal primer site along with unique molecular identifiers. cDNA synthesis was primed from both the TCR alpha and TCR beta constant segments. Library amplification involved two PCR steps, and the second step added sample barcodes and sequencing adapters. Sequencing of the libraries was done on either Illumina HiSeq 2500 (2x100 bp) or NovaSeq (2x150 bp). From the authors' description of their analysis: MIGEC handled demultiplexing of reads and collapsing into UMI consensus sequences, while MiXCR performed V(D)J alignment. Using edgeR on replicate PBMC samples, clonotypes were called vaccine-responding if FDR was below 0.01 and the log2 fold change was above 5 up to day 15. CD4 or CD8 identity was assigned to each bulk clonotype according to whether the clonotype was present at higher abundance in the sequenced CD4 repertoire or the sequenced CD8 repertoire. TCRdb reworked the public reads: Q25 trimming with fastp, MiXCR clone assembly, productive beta chains retained. Entries that share a CDR3 protein sequence are merged under the most common genes and DNA. TCRdb assigned the V and J calls; the authors' analysis was not used. The table for this sample lists approximately 120,000 distinct CDR3 sequences; 12% to 15% of them were counted only once. The ten most abundant clones make up approximately 43% of the sample.

Sample treatment or condition, as interpreted from the label and publication: live attenuated yellow fever vaccine strain. PBMCs were isolated from peripheral blood using a standard Ficoll-Paque protocol. CD4 and CD8 T-cell fractions were isolated with Dynabeads CD4 and CD8 positive selection kits. TriZol was used to extract RNA from bulk PBMCs, from CD4 and CD8 fractions, and from dextramer-positive and dextramer-negative fractions. General findings and caveats noted by the study authors: Computational filtering was needed because FACS-sorted repertoires could contain abundant contaminating clonotypes from the bulk population. A small fraction of clonotypes appeared in both the CD4 and CD8 compartments, likely as a result of convergent recombination. The secondary T-cell response was found to be weaker but faster than the primary response, with a peak reached on day 5 rather than on day 15. After the booster, most of the clones that had expanded following primary vaccination were detected again (around 97% of CD4 and 80% to 90% of CD8), which suggests that memory was broadly maintained. The study included only two donors, which limits how far the findings can be generalized.

Comment on this clonotype: Its recognized antigen is unknown. No base quality values were provided; no much bigger clone lies one nucleotide off.

Trimming takes 1 base off V and 0 bases off J; junction bases not matched to a gene: 8. CDR1 SGHTA and CDR2 FQGNSA are derived from the germline V gene. The CDR3 measures 18 amino acids from cysteine to phenylalanine. This entry keeps only the CDR3 DNA: 54 bases, framed from base 1. This receptor was obtained from a man aged 18 to 29 who received the YFV17D yellow fever vaccine. Sequenced material: CD8+ T cells sorted from PBMCs, taken 5 days after the yellow fever booster vaccination. The chain was built from TRBV7-2 and TRBJ2-4, with 8 junctional bases fitting TRBD2. CDR3 loop: CASSLGLAGGKAKNIQYF. The DNA reads TGTGCCAGCAGCTTAGGCTTGGCGGGGGGTAAAGCCAAAAACATTCAGTACTTC.